These 18 T cell receptor beta chains came from one sample sequenced in a study of beta chain features in type 1 diabetes. Sequencing targeted expressed TCRB transcripts, as all isolated RNA had been reverse transcribed. Clones were sequenced by immunoSEQ multiplex PCR, and TCRdb holds only the in-frame ones, with some missing. This sample has roughly 45,000 clones, with about 50% found just once. Sequencing used stem cell memory CD4+ T cells from blood. All receptors come from a woman in her twenties or thirties in good health.

Only a few counts were recorded for this clone. The J gene is TRBJ1-2, the V gene TRBV7-9, with D tentatively TRBD1 (6 bases). The CDR3 totals 15 residues. Deletions cut 3 bases from V and 0 bases from J, with 11 bases between. Germline CDR1 SEHNR, CDR2 FQNEAQ (reference sequence). The CDR3, as DNA: TGTGCCAGCAGCTTCGGGACATTTGCTAACTATGGCTACACCTTC. Amino acids: CASSFGTFANYGYTF.

This clone was counted a single time. This chain links TRBV9 with TRBJ2-1; no reliable D call. This CDR3 has 15 residues. Germline V gene sequence: CDR1 SGDLS, CDR2 YYNGEE. V dropped 0 bases and J dropped 0 bases, with 7 bases sitting between them. CDR3 protein: CASSVVPSSYNEQFF. In DNA, the CDR3 is TGTGCCAGCAGCGTAGTTCCGAGCTCCTACAATGAGCAGTTCTTC.

This chain connects TRBV6-1 to TRBJ2-7, with 12 bases identical to TRBD1. With V trimmed by 6 bases and J by 6 bases, 6 bases remained unmatched. The CDR3 covers 14 residues. Germline assignment: CDR1 MNHNS and CDR2 SASEGT. CDR3 loop: CASRGDRGRGEQYF. The CDR3 nucleotides read TGTGCCAGCAGGGGGGACAGGGGGCGAGGCGAGCAGTACTTC.

The DNA of the CDR3 is TGTGCCAGCGCCTTGGGGGGGCAAGAGACCCAGTACTTC. Its protein is CASALGGQETQYF. This sequence joins TRBV25-1 and TRBJ2-5, with 7 bases that match TRBD2. The CDR3 extends over 13 amino acids. Germline V gene lookup returns CDR1 MGHDK and CDR2 SYGVNS. The V gene end was trimmed by 8 bases and the J gene end by 2 bases; junction bases not matched to a gene: 5.

This sequence joins TRBV21-1 and TRBJ1-5. TRBV21-1 is deemed a pseudogene. CDR3 length: 12 residues. CDR3: CASSKVSGSQHF. In DNA, the CDR3 is TGTGCCAGCAGCAAAGTTTCGGGGTCCCAGCATTTT.

This clone came up a few times. V usage is TRBV18 and J usage is TRBJ2-3; TRBD2 matches at 8 bases. Per the germline V gene, CDR1 is KGHSH and CDR2 is LQKENI. Losses at the gene ends were 0 bases for V and 7 bases for J; bases not matched to a gene: 6. CDR3 length: 15 amino acids. Here the CDR3 reads CASSPPAGAGNTQYF. In DNA form, the CDR3 reads TGTGCCAGCTCACCACCAGCGGGAGCTGGGAATACGCAGTATTTT.

The chain employs TRBV19 and TRBJ1-2, with 8 bases that match TRBD1. Germline V CDR1 and CDR2: LNHDA, SQIVND (reference sequence). This CDR3 has 12 amino acids. V shed 7 bases and J 5 bases; nucleotides not matched to a gene: 3. The CDR3 loop is CASTRQGYGYTF. The CDR3 nucleotides read TGTGCCAGTACAAGACAGGGGTATGGCTACACCTTC.

The chain links TRBV2 to TRBJ2-5; D is perhaps TRBD1 (6 bases). The germline gives CDR1 SNHLY, CDR2 FYNNEI. The CDR3 totals 12 residues. V dropped 7 bases and J dropped 5 bases, with 11 bases sitting between them. The CDR3 region has the DNA TGTGCCAGCATGGGGGCTAAGGAGACCCAGTACTTC. The encoded protein is CASMGAKETQYF.

This clone was found a few times. The CDR3 nucleotides read TGTGCCAGTAGCCGTGGACAGACTTTTTCTCAGTACTTC. The encoded protein is CASSRGQTFSQYF. The rearrangement uses TRBV19 and TRBJ2-5, with a weak D call TRBD1 (6 bases). Trimming pared 6 bases from V and 11 bases from J, leaving 19 bases between. The CDR3 totals 13 residues. The germline gives CDR1 LNHDA, CDR2 SQIVND (reference sequence).

This chain uses TRBV9 with TRBJ1-4, with D hard to call. The V end lost 4 bases, the J end lost 3 bases, and 16 bases lay between the germline ends. The V gene's germline CDR1 is SGDLS and CDR2 YYNGEE. The CDR3 is 16 residues long. CDR3 sequence: CASSPKDWQANEKLFF. The CDR3 DNA follows: TGTGCCAGCAGCCCCAAAGATTGGCAGGCTAATGAAAAACTGTTTTTT.

The J gene is TRBJ2-7, the V gene TRBV6-5; 8 bases align to TRBD1. The junction had 2 bases not matched to a gene; V was cut back by 4 bases and J by 0 bases. The germline CDR1 and CDR2 sequences are MNHEY and SVGAGI. This CDR3 has 14 amino acids. CDR3 sequence reads: CASSWGTGSYEQYF. CDR3 nucleotide sequence: TGTGCCAGCAGTTGGGGGACAGGCTCCTACGAGCAGTACTTC.

This chain's CDR3 is CATQAGVAANEQFF. CDR3 nucleotide sequence: TGTGCCACCCAAGCGGGAGTCGCTGCCAATGAGCAGTTCTTC. This chain links TRBV28 with TRBJ2-1, with TRBD2 identical over 8 bases. This CDR3 has 14 residues. V shed 10 bases and J 6 bases; nucleotides not matched to a gene: 11. Germline-derived CDR1 and CDR2 are MDHEN and SYDVKM.

This chain links TRBV7-9 with TRBJ2-4; 10 bases agree with TRBD2. Germline V CDR1 and CDR2: SEHNR, FQNEAQ (reference sequence). Losses at the gene ends were 5 bases for V and 0 bases for J; bases not matched to a gene: 10. This CDR3 has 18 amino acids. CDR3 in DNA: TGTGCCAGCAGCGCTTGGACTAGCGGACAACTAGCCAAAAACATTCAGTACTTC. Translating gives CASSAWTSGQLAKNIQYF.

A few counts support this clone. The chain employs TRBV4-2 and TRBJ2-1; 10 bases fit TRBD2. The CDR3 length is 15 residues. Germline lookup yields CDR1 LGHNA and CDR2 YNFKEQ. V gave up 6 bases and J gave up 10 bases; unmatched junction bases: 12. For the CDR3, the DNA is TGTGCCAGCAGACTCACCGGGACTAGCGAATTAGAGCAGTTCTTC. This translates into CASRLTGTSELEQFF.

The chain employs TRBV28 and TRBJ2-1; TRBD1 aligns across 10 bases. The CDR3 sequence is 15 residues long. The trim removed 4 bases at V and 10 bases at J, leaving 10 bases unmatched. Germline-derived CDR1 and CDR2 are MDHEN and SYDVKM. In nucleotides, the CDR3 is TGTGCCAGCAGTTCCTCCGGGACAGGGGTACGGGAGCAGTTCTTC. This gives the protein CASSSSGTGVREQFF.

V gene TRBV5-1 combines with J gene TRBJ2-1; D unresolved. CDR1 SGHRS and CDR2 YFSETQ come from the germline V gene. The CDR3 consists of 15 residues. V lost 0 bases and J 2 bases, leaving 9 bases between the germline ends. As DNA, the CDR3 is TGCGCCAGCAGCTTGGTGGCAGAAACCTACAATGAGCAGTTCTTC. This codes for CASSLVAETYNEQFF.

This clone has only one observation. This chain links TRBV30 with TRBJ2-3; unclear D gene. CDR3 size: 13 residues. V lost 4 bases and J lost 7, with 15 bases in between. Germline assignment: CDR1 GTSNPN and CDR2 SVGIG (reference sequence). The CDR3 is CAWTTLGPNTQYF. CDR3 nucleotides: TGTGCCTGGACCACCCTAGGCCCGAATACGCAGTATTTT.

The CDR3 DNA is TGTGCCAGCAGCTTGACCCGACTAGCGGGAGTCACAGATACGCAGTATTTT. Residues: CASSLTRLAGVTDTQYF. The chain has TRBV5-4 and TRBJ2-3, with 12 nucleotides matching TRBD2. Losses at the gene ends were 1 base for V and 2 bases for J; bases not matched to a gene: 5. This CDR3 is built from 17 residues. Germline V gives CDR1 SGHNT, CDR2 YYREEE (reference sequence).